The subject of this entry is one T cell receptor beta chain. The record originates from a study of human T cells and chemical hapten exposure. Across the study: Among samples, TCR yields varied mainly because of small differences in pooled library volume.

Time point described: patch test 2, 6 weeks after DPC sensitization. Noted treatment: therapeutic diphenylcyclopropenone sensitization with weekly scalp DPC. Each donor was an alopecia patient between 18 and 70 years of age who qualified for DPC. Someone pulled total RNA out of unfractionated whole blood. This CDR3 has 14 amino acids. Per germline, CDR1 DFQATT and CDR2 SNEGSKA (reference sequence). V lost 6 bases and J 1 base, leaving 16 bases between the germline ends. TCRdb independently ran MiXCR on the RACE reads; one entry per CDR3 protein. This table has 110,000 to 150,000 distinct CDR3 sequences, about 10% appearing once.

This specimen was whole blood, taken in connection with sensitization to the hapten diphenylcyclopropenone (DPC). The receptor was derived from a woman in her 50s with alopecia areata. Some clones in this sample may be carry-over from other donors' samples. The genes are TRBV20-1 and TRBJ2-7; D not certain. CDR3 loop: CSAPFFSVSYEQYF. The CDR3 nucleotides read TGCAGTGCCCCCTTTTTTTCGGTTTCCTACGAGCAGTACTTC.